The clone carrying this T cell receptor beta chain was recorded once. The sample comes from a study of blood T cell repertoires in COVID-19. CDR3 length: 15 residues. V dropped 5 bases and J dropped 2; count of bases not matched to a gene: 5. Germline CDR1 reads KGHDR; CDR2 reads SFDVKD. TCRdb's copy holds only in-frame clones and misses some; the assay was immunoSEQ multiplex PCR. The sample has about 83,000 clones; roughly nine tenths are singletons. The sequencing input was peripheral blood. J is TRBJ2-1 and V is TRBV24-1, with 7 bases aligning to TRBD2. This clonotype originated in an elderly woman with active or convalescent COVID-19. Here the CDR3 DNA reads TGTGCCACCAGTGCCTTGGGAGGGGCCTACAATGAGCAGTTCTTC. It encodes CATSALGGAYNEQFF.